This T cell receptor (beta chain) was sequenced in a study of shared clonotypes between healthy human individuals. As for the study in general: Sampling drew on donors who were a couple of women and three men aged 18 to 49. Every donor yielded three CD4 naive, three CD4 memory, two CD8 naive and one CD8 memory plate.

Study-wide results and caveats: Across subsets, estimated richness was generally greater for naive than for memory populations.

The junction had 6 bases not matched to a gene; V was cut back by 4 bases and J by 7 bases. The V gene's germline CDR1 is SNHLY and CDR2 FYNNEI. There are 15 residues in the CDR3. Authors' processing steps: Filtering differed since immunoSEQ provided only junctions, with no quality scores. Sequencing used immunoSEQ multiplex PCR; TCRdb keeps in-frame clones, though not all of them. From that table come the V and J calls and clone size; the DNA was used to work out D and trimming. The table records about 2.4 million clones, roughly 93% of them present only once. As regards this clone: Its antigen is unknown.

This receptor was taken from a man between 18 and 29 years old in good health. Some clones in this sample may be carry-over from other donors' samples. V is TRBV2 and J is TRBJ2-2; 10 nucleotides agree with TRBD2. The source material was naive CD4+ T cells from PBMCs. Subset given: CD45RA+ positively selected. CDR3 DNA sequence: TGTGCCAGCAGTGGGACTAGCGGAGGGGTCGGGGAGCTGTTTTTT. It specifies CASSGTSGGVGELFF.